One sample yielded the 5 T cell receptor beta chains listed below, sequenced in a study of T cells in women clearing cervical HPV infection. Profiled with immunoSEQ multiplex PCR; TCRdb holds only in-frame clones, not every one. Recorded for this sample: around 30,000 clones. Material for sequencing was blood buffy coat. These receptor sequences come from a woman aged 18-70 years with a cervical HPV16 infection that either progressed to CIN3+ or cleared (not recorded which).

Details on this clone: With the read ending 3 residues before the CDR3 end, the germline J gene is used to fill in that end. The chain has TRBV10-1 and TRBJ2-7; 9 nucleotides agree with TRBD1. This CDR3 comprises 15 residues. Germline V lookup: CDR1 WNHNN, CDR2 SYGVQD (reference sequence). With 2 bases clipped from V and 3 bases from J, the junction kept 5 bases outside the gene matches. The CDR3 spells CASSEGGDRDYEQYF. The CDR3 DNA, read in part, is TGCGCCAGCAGTGAGGGAGGGGACAGGGACTACGAG.

Partial CDR3 DNA: TGCGCCAGCAGCTTCACAGGGGACACCGGGGAG. This sequence encodes CASSFTGDTGE. The entire CDR3 sequence reads CASSFTGDTGELFF. The chain combines TRBV5-1 with TRBJ2-2; the match to TRBD1 covers 7 bases. From the germline J gene comes the end of the CDR3, since the read stops 3 residues before it. Germline V lookup: CDR1 SGHRS, CDR2 YFSETQ. This CDR3 has 14 residues. V dropped 2 bases and J dropped 3; count of bases not matched to a gene: 1.

In the case of this clone: Read sequence stops 3 residues before the CDR3 end, and the germline J gene provides the missing end. This chain connects TRBV11-2 to TRBJ2-7, with unresolved D. The CDR3 covers 12 residues. The germline gives CDR1 SGHAT, CDR2 FQNNGV. Trimming removed 7 bases from V and 5 bases from J, with 12 bases in between. CDR3 sequence: CASTRIRDEQYF. The sequenced part of the CDR3 DNA is TGTGCCAGCACCCGAATAAGGGACGAG.

As regards this clone: The read halts 3 residues ahead of the CDR3 end, with the missing end drawn from the germline J gene. This chain connects TRBV2 to TRBJ2-3, with D maybe TRBD2 (6 bases). CDR1 and CDR2 from the germline V gene are SNHLY and FYNNEI. This CDR3 contains 14 residues. Trimming cost V 3 bases and J 2 bases, with 9 bases left between them. CDR3 region: CASSETRTTDTQYF. CDR3 bases read: TGTGCCAGCAGTGAGACTAGGACCACAGATACG.

About this clone itself: The read halts 3 residues ahead of the CDR3 end, with the missing end drawn from the germline J gene. V usage is TRBV12-3 or TRBV12-4 and J usage is TRBJ2-7, with 8 bases matching TRBD1. The trim removed 1 base at V and 5 bases at J, leaving 4 bases unmatched. The CDR3 has 14 residues. CDR3 loop: CASSLGTGLNEQYF. Partial CDR3 DNA: TGTGCCAGCAGTTTAGGGACAGGGTTAAACGAG.